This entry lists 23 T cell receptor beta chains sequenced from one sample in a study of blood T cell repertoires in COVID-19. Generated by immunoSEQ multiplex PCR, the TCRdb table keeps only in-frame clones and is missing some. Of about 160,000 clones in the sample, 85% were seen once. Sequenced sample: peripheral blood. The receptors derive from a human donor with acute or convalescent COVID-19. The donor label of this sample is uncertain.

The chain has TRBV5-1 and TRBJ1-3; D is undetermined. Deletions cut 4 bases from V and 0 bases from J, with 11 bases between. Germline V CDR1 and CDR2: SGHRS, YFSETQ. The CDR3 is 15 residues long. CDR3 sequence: CASSTASSSGNTIYF. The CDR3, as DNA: TGCGCCAGCAGCACCGCATCGAGCTCTGGAAACACCATATATTTT.

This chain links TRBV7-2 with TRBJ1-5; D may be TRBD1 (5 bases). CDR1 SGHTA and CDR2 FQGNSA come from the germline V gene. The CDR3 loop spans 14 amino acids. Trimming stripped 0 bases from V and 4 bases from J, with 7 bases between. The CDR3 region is CASSLAAGNQPQHF. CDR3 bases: TGTGCCAGCAGCTTAGCTGCAGGGAATCAGCCCCAGCATTTT.

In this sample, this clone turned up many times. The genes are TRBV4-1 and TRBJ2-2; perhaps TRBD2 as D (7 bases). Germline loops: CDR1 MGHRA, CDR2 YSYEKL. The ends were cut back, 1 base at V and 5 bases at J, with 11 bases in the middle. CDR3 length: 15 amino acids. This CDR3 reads CASSQAGGQTGELFF. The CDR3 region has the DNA TGCGCCAGCAGCCAAGCGGGGGGCCAAACCGGGGAGCTGTTTTTT.

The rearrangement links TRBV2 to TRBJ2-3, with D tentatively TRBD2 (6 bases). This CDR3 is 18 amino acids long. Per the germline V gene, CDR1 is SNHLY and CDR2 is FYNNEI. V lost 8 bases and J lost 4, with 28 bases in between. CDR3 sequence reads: CASDREKALARDADTQYF. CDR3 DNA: TGTGCCAGCGATCGTGAGAAAGCCCTAGCGAGGGACGCAGATACGCAGTATTTT.

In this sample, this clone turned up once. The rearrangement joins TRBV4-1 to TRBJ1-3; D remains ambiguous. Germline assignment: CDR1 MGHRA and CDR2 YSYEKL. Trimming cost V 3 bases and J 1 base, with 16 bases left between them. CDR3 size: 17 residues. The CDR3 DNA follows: TGCGCCAGCAGCCAGAGCCTATCACGAGGGTCTGGAAACACCATATATTTT. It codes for CASSQSLSRGSGNTIYF.

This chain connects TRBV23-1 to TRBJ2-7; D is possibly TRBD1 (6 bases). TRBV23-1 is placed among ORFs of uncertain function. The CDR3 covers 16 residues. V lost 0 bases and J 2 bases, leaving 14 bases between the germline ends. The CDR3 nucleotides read TGCGCCAGCAGTCAATCAGGGACCCGGGACACCTACGAGCAGTACTTC. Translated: CASSQSGTRDTYEQYF.

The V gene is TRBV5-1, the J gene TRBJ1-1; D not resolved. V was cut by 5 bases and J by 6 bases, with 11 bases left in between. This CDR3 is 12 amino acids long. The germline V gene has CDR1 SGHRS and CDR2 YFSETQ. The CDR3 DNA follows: TGCGCCAGCAGTTTTAACTCCGCTGAAGCTTTCTTT. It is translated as CASSFNSAEAFF.

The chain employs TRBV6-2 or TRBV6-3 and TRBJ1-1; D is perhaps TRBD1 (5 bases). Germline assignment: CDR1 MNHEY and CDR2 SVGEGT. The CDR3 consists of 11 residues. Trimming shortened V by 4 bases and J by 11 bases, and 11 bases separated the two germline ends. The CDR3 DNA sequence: TGTGCCAGCAGTTCCACAGGAGTGGCTTTCTTT. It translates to CASSSTGVAFF.

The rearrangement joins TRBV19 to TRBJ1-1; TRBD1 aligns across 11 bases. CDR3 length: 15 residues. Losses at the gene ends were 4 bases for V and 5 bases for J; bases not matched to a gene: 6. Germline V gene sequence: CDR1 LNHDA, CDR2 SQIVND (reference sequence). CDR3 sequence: CASSNGQGAWTEAFF. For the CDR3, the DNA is TGTGCCAGTAGTAACGGACAGGGGGCTTGGACTGAAGCTTTCTTT.

CDR3 amino acids: CASSLGSTGGKDEQYF. The CDR3 region has the DNA TGCGCCAGCAGCTTGGGTTCGACAGGGGGAAAGGACGAGCAGTACTTC. V gene TRBV5-1 combines with J gene TRBJ2-7; TRBD1 matches at 9 bases. Germline CDR1 SGHRS, CDR2 YFSETQ. V lost 0 bases to trimming and J lost 5 bases; unmatched junction nucleotides: 9. The CDR3 is 16 residues long.

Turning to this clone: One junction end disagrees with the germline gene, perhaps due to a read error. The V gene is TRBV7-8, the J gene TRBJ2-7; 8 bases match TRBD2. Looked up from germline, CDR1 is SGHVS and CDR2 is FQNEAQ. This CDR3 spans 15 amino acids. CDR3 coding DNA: TGTGCCAGCAGCTTCGGGCGGGGGGCCTCCCACGAGCAGTACTTC. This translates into CASSFGRGASHEQYF.

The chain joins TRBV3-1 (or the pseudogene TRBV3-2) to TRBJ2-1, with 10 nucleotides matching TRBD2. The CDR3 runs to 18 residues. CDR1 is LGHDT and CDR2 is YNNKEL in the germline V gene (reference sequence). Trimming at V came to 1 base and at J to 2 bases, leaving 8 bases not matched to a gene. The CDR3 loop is CASSQVGASGGPYNEQFF. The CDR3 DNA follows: TGTGCCAGCAGCCAAGTAGGGGCTAGCGGGGGCCCCTACAATGAGCAGTTCTTC.

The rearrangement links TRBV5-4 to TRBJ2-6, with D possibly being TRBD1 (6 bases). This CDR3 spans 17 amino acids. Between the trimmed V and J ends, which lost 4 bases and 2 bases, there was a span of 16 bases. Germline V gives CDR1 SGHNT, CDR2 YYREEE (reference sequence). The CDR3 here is CASSTSEQGPGANVLTF. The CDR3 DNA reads TGTGCCAGCAGCACGTCGGAACAGGGACCTGGGGCCAACGTCCTGACTTTC.

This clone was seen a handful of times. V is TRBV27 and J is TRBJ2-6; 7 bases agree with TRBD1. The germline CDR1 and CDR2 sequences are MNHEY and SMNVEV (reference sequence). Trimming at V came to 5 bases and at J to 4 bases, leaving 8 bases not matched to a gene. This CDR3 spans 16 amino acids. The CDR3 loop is CASSPATGRGANVLTF. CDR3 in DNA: TGTGCCAGCAGTCCAGCGACAGGGCGAGGGGCCAACGTCCTGACTTTC.

The CDR3 is CASSPGQSTNEKLFF. The CDR3 DNA reads TGCGCCAGCAGCCCCGGACAGTCAACTAATGAAAAACTGTTTTTT. The rearrangement joins TRBV5-1 to TRBJ1-4; maybe TRBD1 (6 bases). The CDR3 covers 15 residues. Germline V gene data show CDR1 as SGHRS and CDR2 as YFSETQ. Trimming stripped 4 bases from V and 0 bases from J, with 10 bases between.

CDR3 region: CASSLRGLETQYF. DNA of the CDR3: TGTGCCAGCAGCTTGCGAGGGTTGGAGACCCAGTACTTC. This chain uses TRBV5-6 with TRBJ2-5, with D perhaps matching TRBD2 (5 bases). The germline CDR1 and CDR2 sequences are SGHDT and YYEEEE. The CDR3 runs to 13 residues. Trimming took 1 base from V and 5 from J, leaving 9 bases between them.

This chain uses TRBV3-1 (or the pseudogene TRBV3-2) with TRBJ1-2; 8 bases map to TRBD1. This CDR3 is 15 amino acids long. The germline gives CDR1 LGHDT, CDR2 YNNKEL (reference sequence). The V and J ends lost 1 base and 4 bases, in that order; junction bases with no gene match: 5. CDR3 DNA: TGTGCCAGCAGCCAAGGAGACAGGGGAGGCTATGGCTACACCTTC. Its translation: CASSQGDRGGYGYTF.

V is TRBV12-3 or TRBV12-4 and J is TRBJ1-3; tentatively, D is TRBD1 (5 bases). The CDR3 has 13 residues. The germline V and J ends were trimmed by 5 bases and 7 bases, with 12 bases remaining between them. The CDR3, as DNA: TGTGCCAGCAGTAGCGACAAGGGGAACACCATATATTTT. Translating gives CASSSDKGNTIYF.

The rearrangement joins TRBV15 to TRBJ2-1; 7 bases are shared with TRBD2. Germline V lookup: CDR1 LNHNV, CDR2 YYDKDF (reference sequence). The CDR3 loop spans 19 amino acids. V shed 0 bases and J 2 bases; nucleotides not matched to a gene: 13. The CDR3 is CATSRDPRVLGGAYNEQFF. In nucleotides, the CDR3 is TGTGCCACCAGCAGAGATCCCCGGGTATTGGGGGGGGCCTACAATGAGCAGTTCTTC.

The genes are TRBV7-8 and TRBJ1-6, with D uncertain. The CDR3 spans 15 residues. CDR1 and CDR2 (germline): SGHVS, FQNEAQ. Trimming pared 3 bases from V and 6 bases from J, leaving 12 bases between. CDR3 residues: CASSFQEVVNSPLHF. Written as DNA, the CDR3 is TGTGCCAGCAGCTTTCAGGAGGTCGTTAATTCACCCCTCCACTTT.

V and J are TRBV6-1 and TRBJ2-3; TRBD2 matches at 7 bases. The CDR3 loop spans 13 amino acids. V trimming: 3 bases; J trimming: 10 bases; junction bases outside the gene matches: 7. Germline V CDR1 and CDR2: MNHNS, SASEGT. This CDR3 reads CASSELTSPSQYF. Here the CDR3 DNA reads TGTGCCAGCAGTGAGTTGACTAGCCCATCGCAGTATTTT.

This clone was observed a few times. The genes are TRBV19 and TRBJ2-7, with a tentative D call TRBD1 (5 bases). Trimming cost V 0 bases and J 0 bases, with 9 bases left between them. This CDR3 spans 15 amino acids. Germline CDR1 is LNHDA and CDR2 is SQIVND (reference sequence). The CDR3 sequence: CASSIDRASSYEQYF. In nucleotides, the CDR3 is TGTGCCAGTAGTATAGACAGGGCATCCTCCTACGAGCAGTACTTC.

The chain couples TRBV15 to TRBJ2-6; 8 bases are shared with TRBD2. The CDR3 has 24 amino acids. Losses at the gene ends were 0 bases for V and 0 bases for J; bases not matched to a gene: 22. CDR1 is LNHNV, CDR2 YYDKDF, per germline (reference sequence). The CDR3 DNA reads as TGTGCCACCAGCAGAGATGGGCGATTTAGCGGGGCTCCTGACCAAAACTCTGGGGCCAACGTCCTGACTTTC. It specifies CATSRDGRFSGAPDQNSGANVLTF.